Sequencing of this T cell receptor (beta chain) was carried out in a study of blood T cell repertoires in COVID-19. Using immunoSEQ multiplex PCR, the repertoire was profiled, and TCRdb retains in-frame clones only, with some absent. This table holds under 250,000 clones, about four fifths found once. Trimming removed 0 bases from V and 1 base from J, with 15 bases in between. This CDR3 is 17 amino acids long. Germline lookup yields CDR1 LNHNV and CDR2 YYDKDF (reference sequence). The chain uses TRBV15 and TRBJ1-1, with D possibly being TRBD1 (5 bases). Sequencing was done on a sample of PBMCs or T cells enriched from blood (not recorded which). The sequence came from a man in his sixties who had recovered from COVID-19. This CDR3 reads CATSRDRFGQGNTEAFF. The CDR3 DNA reads TGTGCCACCAGCAGAGATAGGTTTGGGCAGGGGAACACTGAAGCTTTCTTT.